Following are 12 T cell receptor beta chains from one sample sequenced in a study of blood T cell repertoires in COVID-19. Sequencing used immunoSEQ multiplex PCR; TCRdb keeps in-frame clones, though not all of them. The table lists over 200,000 clones, around 80% of them singletons. The sample taken for sequencing was peripheral blood. The receptors shown here come from a man aged 40-55 years with acute or convalescent COVID-19.

The chain couples TRBV7-2 to TRBJ2-1; 13 bases agree with TRBD2. V lost 5 bases and J lost 5; bases outside the gene matches: 6. The germline gives CDR1 SGHTA, CDR2 FQGNSA. CDR3 size: 16 residues. The CDR3 bases are TGTGCCAGCAGCCCGGCCGGACTAGCGGGAGACAATGAGCAGTTCTTC. Protein product: CASSPAGLAGDNEQFF.

This rearrangement joins TRBV3-1 (or the pseudogene TRBV3-2) to TRBJ1-6; D ambiguous. Germline V gene data show CDR1 as LGHDT and CDR2 as YNNKEL (reference sequence). V lost 0 bases to trimming and J lost 4 bases, with 7 bases between them. The CDR3 runs 15 residues. The chain's CDR3 is CASSQETGYNSPLHF. The CDR3 nucleotides read TGTGCCAGCAGCCAAGAGACGGGTTATAATTCACCCCTCCACTTT.

Here the CDR3 DNA reads TGTGCCAGCAGCCCGGGGAACAATCAGCCCCAGCATTTT. It yields the protein CASSPGNNQPQHF. The V call is TRBV7-2, the J call TRBJ1-5; no reliable D call. Germline loops: CDR1 SGHTA, CDR2 FQGNSA. CDR3 size: 13 residues. V was pared by 5 bases and J by 3 bases, with 8 bases between.

This clone was seen just once. The chain joins TRBV12-3 or TRBV12-4 to TRBJ2-7, with TRBD2 as a possible D gene (6 bases). The CDR3 extends over 13 amino acids. Trimming left V 5 bases short and J 6 bases short, with 14 bases between. Here the CDR3 reads CASSVGLPSEQYF. DNA for the CDR3: TGTGCCAGCAGTGTGGGACTGCCATCCGAGCAGTACTTC.

As concerns this clone: The sample contains more than one DNA sequence encoding this CDR3. The genes are TRBV5-4 and TRBJ2-5; 11 bases are a match to TRBD2. This CDR3 comprises 14 residues. Trimming took 4 bases from V and 4 from J; bases not matched to a gene: 3. The V gene's germline CDR1 is SGHNT and CDR2 YYREEE (reference sequence). In DNA, the CDR3 is TGTGCCAGCAGCCCAGGACTAGCGGGAGAGACCCAGTACTTC. It yields the protein CASSPGLAGETQYF.

This sequence joins TRBV7-2 and TRBJ2-1, with unresolved D. Germline assignment: CDR1 SGHTA and CDR2 FQGNSA. The CDR3 is made up of 15 amino acids. The ends were cut back, 5 bases at V and 0 bases at J, with 11 bases in the middle. This chain's CDR3 is CASSPQSSSYNEQFF. In nucleotides, the CDR3 is TGTGCCAGCAGCCCTCAAAGTAGCTCCTACAATGAGCAGTTCTTC.

The V call is TRBV2, the J call TRBJ2-6; no reliable D call. V was pared by 4 bases and J by 1 base, with 8 bases between. The CDR3 loop spans 15 amino acids. The germline CDR1 and CDR2 sequences are SNHLY and FYNNEI. This CDR3 is CASSATSSGANVLTF. In DNA, the CDR3 is TGTGCCAGCAGTGCCACTTCGTCTGGGGCCAACGTCCTGACTTTC.

This sequence joins TRBV25-1 and TRBJ1-2; 11 bases align to TRBD1. The CDR3 spans 16 residues. Losses at the gene ends were 6 bases for V and 8 bases for J; bases not matched to a gene: 14. Germline values: CDR1 MGHDK, CDR2 SYGVNS. CDR3 region: CASSKPGQGELKGYTF. The CDR3, as DNA: TGTGCCAGCAGCAAACCGGGACAGGGGGAGTTGAAGGGCTACACCTTC.

The rearrangement uses TRBV15 and TRBJ2-6, with 8 bases aligning to TRBD1. The CDR3 is made up of 19 amino acids. V dropped 5 bases and J dropped 2; count of bases not matched to a gene: 14. Germline V CDR1 and CDR2: LNHNV, YYDKDF (reference sequence). CDR3 DNA sequence: TGTGCCACCAGCCCCTTCTCCGGACAGGGTCATCCTGGGGCCAACGTCCTGACTTTC. Translating gives CATSPFSGQGHPGANVLTF.

The rearrangement joins TRBV30 to TRBJ2-7, with 9 bases aligning to TRBD1. After removal of 5 bases from V and 3 bases from J, the junction contained 11 bases not matched to a gene. CDR1 and CDR2 (germline): GTSNPN, SVGIG (reference sequence). This CDR3 has 15 amino acids. The CDR3 DNA reads as TGTGCCTGGGCCCTATCGGGACAGGGCCTCTACGAGCAGTACTTC. This codes for CAWALSGQGLYEQYF. Full variable domain (outside the CDR3, taken from reference TRBV30 and TRBJ2-7): SQTIHQWPATLVQPVGSPLSLECTVEGTSNPNLYWYRQAAGRGLQLLFYSVGIGQISSEVPQNLSASRPQDRQFILSSKKLLLSDSGFYLCAWALSGQGLYEQYFGPGTRLTVT.

In its sample, this clone was seen once. The CDR3 region is CASSIDTTGGSYGYTF. DNA for the CDR3: TGTGCCAGTAGTATAGATACAACAGGGGGTTCCTATGGCTACACCTTC. V is TRBV19 and J is TRBJ1-2; 8 bases line up with TRBD1. The CDR3 spans 16 residues. Germline loops: CDR1 LNHDA, CDR2 SQIVND (reference sequence). V was pared by 0 bases and J by 4 bases, with 7 bases of the junction left unmatched.

This clone was recorded once. V and J are TRBV24-1 and TRBJ2-2, with TRBD2 matching 7 bases. The CDR3 runs 15 residues. Unmatched junction bases numbered 7, after V lost 3 bases and J lost 7 bases. CDR1 is KGHDR and CDR2 is SFDVKD in the germline V gene. CDR3 in amino acids: CATSDPGRGSGELFF. CDR3 bases: TGTGCCACCAGTGATCCGGGACGCGGGAGCGGGGAGCTGTTTTTT.